The 29 T cell receptor beta chains given below trace back to one sample, sequenced in a study of blood T cell repertoires in COVID-19 (dated by TCRdb to the early 2020s). The receptor library was made with the immunoSEQ multiplex PCR assay. The clones in this table, taken by TCRdb from immuneACCESS, are in-frame only. Not every clone is retained; where verified, under half of the shortfall comes from an unresolved V gene, and the cause of the rest is unknown. Across this sample there are fewer than 120,000 clones, with roughly 85% seen only once. The leading ten clones occupy 4% to 5.5% of the sample. Sequencing input: peripheral blood. Source of these receptors: a human donor in a cohort sampled during active COVID-19.

The genes are TRBV19 and TRBJ2-3; D is possibly TRBD2 (6 bases). Germline CDR1 reads LNHDA; CDR2 reads SQIVND (reference sequence). With 3 bases removed from V and 3 bases from J, the gap between germline ends came to 16 bases. This CDR3 has 16 amino acids. DNA of the CDR3: TGTGCCAGTAGTATTGTACTGGCGGGACGGACAGATACGCAGTATTTT. Translating gives CASSIVLAGRTDTQYF. The full variable domain, its missing parts supplied by reference TRBV19 and TRBJ2-3, is DGGITQSPKYLFRKEGQNVTLSCEQNLNHDAMYWYRQDPGQGLRLIYYSQIVNDFQKGDIAEGYSVSREKKESFPLTVTSAQKNPTAFYLCASSIVLAGRTDTQYFGPGTRLTVL.

The CDR3 loop is CASIASSANTGELFF. CDR3 bases: TGTGCCAGCATCGCTTCTAGCGCGAACACCGGGGAGCTGTTTTTT. This chain joins TRBV2 and TRBJ2-2; TRBD2 is a possible D gene (6 bases). The V and J ends lost 7 bases and 0 bases respectively, with 12 bases between them. This CDR3 is built from 15 residues. Germline V gives CDR1 SNHLY, CDR2 FYNNEI.

The J gene is TRBJ1-2, the V gene TRBV5-5, with a weak D call TRBD1 (5 bases). The length of the CDR3 is 17 residues. The ends were cut back, 0 bases at V and 5 bases at J, with 20 bases in the middle. Looked up from germline, CDR1 is SGHKS and CDR2 is YYEKEE (reference sequence). In DNA, the CDR3 is TGTGCCAGCAGCTTGGAATATCTGCAGGGAGGGGAGTATGGCTACACCTTC. Translation: CASSLEYLQGGEYGYTF.

The V gene is TRBV2, the J gene TRBJ2-3, with D possibly matching TRBD2 (6 bases). The CDR3 runs 15 residues. Per the germline V gene, CDR1 is SNHLY and CDR2 is FYNNEI. The germline V and J ends were trimmed by 8 bases and 2 bases, with 17 bases remaining between them. This CDR3 is CASHPPGGITDTQYF. CDR3 coding DNA: TGTGCCAGCCACCCCCCCGGCGGGATCACAGATACGCAGTATTTT.

J is TRBJ2-5 and V is TRBV9; TRBD2 aligns across 8 bases. CDR3 length: 16 residues. CDR1 is SGDLS, CDR2 YYNGEE, per germline. Trimming removed 0 bases from V and 2 bases from J; junction bases left unmatched: 6. The CDR3 sequence: CASSVAAGGGQETQYF. CDR3 in DNA: TGTGCCAGCAGCGTAGCAGCCGGGGGGGGGCAAGAGACCCAGTACTTC. Using reference TRBV9 and TRBJ2-5 for the parts outside the CDR3, the full variable domain is DSGVTQTPKHLITATGQRVTLRCSPRSGDLSVYWYQQSLDQGLQFLIQYYNGEERAKGNILERFSAQQFPDLHSELNLSSLELGDSALYFCASSVAAGGGQETQYFGPGTRLLVL.

The chain combines TRBV5-1 with TRBJ2-2; tentative D call: TRBD1 (6 bases). CDR3 length: 14 amino acids. CDR1 SGHRS and CDR2 YFSETQ come from the germline V gene. V lost 4 bases and J lost 2, with 9 bases in between. CDR3 DNA sequence: TGCGCCAGCAGCCGGGACACAAACACCGGGGAGCTGTTTTTT. The encoded protein is CASSRDTNTGELFF.

The V call is TRBV7-2, the J call TRBJ1-5, with D possibly being TRBD1 (6 bases). Deletions cut 5 bases from V and 7 bases from J, with 15 bases between. The CDR3 is 14 residues long. Germline CDR1 is SGHTA and CDR2 is FQGNSA. CDR3 DNA sequence: TGTGCCAGCAGCCTGGCGACAGGTAGACAGCCCCAGCATTTT. Amino acid sequence: CASSLATGRQPQHF.

The V and J genes are TRBV19 and TRBJ2-3; D is undetermined. Germline-derived CDR1 and CDR2 are LNHDA and SQIVND (reference sequence). The CDR3 has 13 amino acids. Between the trimmed V and J ends, which lost 8 bases and 2 bases, there was a span of 11 bases. The CDR3 reads CASRITATDTQYF. The CDR3 nucleotides are TGTGCCAGTCGAATCACAGCCACAGATACGCAGTATTTT. The complete variable domain, with remaining parts taken from reference TRBV19 and TRBJ2-3, reads DGGITQSPKYLFRKEGQNVTLSCEQNLNHDAMYWYRQDPGQGLRLIYYSQIVNDFQKGDIAEGYSVSREKKESFPLTVTSAQKNPTAFYLCASRITATDTQYFGPGTRLTVL.

The chain couples TRBV5-6 to TRBJ2-7; the match to TRBD2 covers 14 bases. V dropped 4 bases and J dropped 5; count of bases not matched to a gene: 2. The length of the CDR3 is 14 residues. The germline gives CDR1 SGHDT, CDR2 YYEEEE. The chain's CDR3 is CASSRGLAGDEQYF. The CDR3, as DNA: TGTGCCAGCAGCAGGGGACTAGCGGGAGACGAGCAGTACTTC.

This clone was found once. CDR3 protein: CASSYRLTGENTEAFF. The DNA of the CDR3 is TGTGCCAGCAGCTACCGACTGACAGGGGAGAACACTGAAGCTTTCTTT. The chain uses TRBV5-5 and TRBJ1-1; 8 bases are shared with TRBD1. J was trimmed by 1 base and V by 3 bases; bases with no gene match: 8. The length of the CDR3 is 16 residues. The germline V gene encodes CDR1 SGHKS and CDR2 YYEKEE (reference sequence).

The genes are TRBV5-4 and TRBJ2-5, with 12 bases lining up with TRBD2. Germline assignment: CDR1 SGHNT and CDR2 YYREEE (reference sequence). The V gene end was trimmed by 3 bases and the J gene end by 5 bases; junction bases not matched to a gene: 8. The CDR3 length is 16 residues. The CDR3 bases are TGTGCCAGCAGCTACGCTAGCGGGGGGGCCTGGGAGACCCAGTACTTC. Amino acids: CASSYASGGAWETQYF. The full variable domain, in which reference TRBV5-4 and TRBJ2-5 provide the parts outside the CDR3, is ETGVTQSPTHLIKTRGQQVTLRCSSQSGHNTVSWYQQALGQGPQFIFQYYREEENGRGNFPPRFSGLQFPNYSSELNVNALELDDSALYLCASSYASGGAWETQYFGPGTRLLVL.

The chain combines TRBV7-9 with TRBJ1-5; D gene ambiguous. V dropped 0 bases and J dropped 5 bases, with 8 bases sitting between them. Per germline, CDR1 SEHNR and CDR2 FQNEAQ (reference sequence). The CDR3 runs to 14 residues. CDR3 sequence (DNA): TGTGCCAGCAGCTTAGCGTCAGAGGATCAGCCCCAGCATTTT. This gives the protein CASSLASEDQPQHF.

The V and J genes are TRBV27 and TRBJ1-5; no reliable D call. V lost 5 bases and J 3 bases, leaving 11 bases between the germline ends. Germline lookup yields CDR1 MNHEY and CDR2 SMNVEV (reference sequence). The length of the CDR3 is 14 residues. CDR3 DNA sequence: TGTGCCAGCAGTCCATTGACAAACAATCAGCCCCAGCATTTT. As protein: CASSPLTNNQPQHF.

The chain recombines TRBV7-9 with TRBJ2-5; TRBD2 matches 8 bases. With V trimmed by 5 bases and J by 4 bases, 12 bases remained unmatched. Germline V gene lookup returns CDR1 SEHNR and CDR2 FQNEAQ (reference sequence). The CDR3 sequence is 16 residues long. CDR3: CASSLRSGGGGETQYF. CDR3 coding DNA: TGTGCCAGCAGCCTCCGAAGCGGGGGTGGGGGAGAGACCCAGTACTTC.

The V and J genes are TRBV9 and TRBJ1-4, with a weak D call TRBD1 (5 bases). The germline V gene has CDR1 SGDLS and CDR2 YYNGEE. Trimming stripped 2 bases from V and 14 bases from J, with 16 bases between. There are 13 residues in the CDR3. The CDR3 sequence is CASSVGPSQGLFF. The CDR3, as DNA: TGTGCCAGCAGCGTGGGGCCCTCTCAAGGGCTGTTTTTT.

Only one count was recorded for this clone. The rearrangement joins TRBV10-2 to TRBJ2-7, with 10 bases fitting TRBD1. Per germline, CDR1 WSHSY and CDR2 SAAADI. The ends lost 7 bases at V and 7 bases at J; junction bases unmatched: 13. This CDR3 has 15 residues. The CDR3: CASTIRSGTGEEQYF. As DNA, the CDR3 is TGCGCCAGCACCATCCGATCTGGGACAGGGGAGGAGCAGTACTTC.

This clone has just a few counts. The chain carries TRBV3-1 (or the pseudogene TRBV3-2) and TRBJ1-1, with a possible D match to TRBD1 (6 bases). V lost 3 bases, J lost 4 bases, and 12 bases lay in between. CDR1 LGHDT and CDR2 YNNKEL come from the germline V gene (reference sequence). The CDR3 extends over 14 amino acids. DNA of the CDR3: TGTGCCAGCAGCCAGGCGGACAGCACCACTGAAGCTTTCTTT. It yields the protein CASSQADSTTEAFF.

This chain links TRBV4-2 with TRBJ1-3; D unclear. This CDR3 has 15 residues. Germline loops: CDR1 LGHNA, CDR2 YNFKEQ. The ends were cut back, 0 bases at V and 4 bases at J, with 10 bases in the middle. CDR3 nucleotides: TGTGCCAGCAGCCAAGAATGGCTTTCAGGAAACACCATATATTTT. It is translated as CASSQEWLSGNTIYF.

J is TRBJ2-1 and V is TRBV7-9; D remains ambiguous. Trimming stripped 1 base from V and 15 bases from J, with 10 bases between. The CDR3 length is 11 residues. The germline V gene has CDR1 SEHNR and CDR2 FQNEAQ (reference sequence). Here the CDR3 DNA reads TGTGCCAGCAGCTTAGGCAGACTCCCGTTCTTC. This sequence encodes CASSLGRLPFF.

This sequence joins TRBV3-1 (or the pseudogene TRBV3-2) and TRBJ1-4; TRBD1 might be the D (6 bases). The CDR3 is 15 amino acids. V was shortened by 1 base and J by 8 bases, with 14 bases between the two germline ends. Germline values: CDR1 LGHDT, CDR2 YNNKEL (reference sequence). As DNA, the CDR3 is TGTGCCAGCAGCCAAGTTCGGGGGGCGTCGGAAAAACTGTTTTTT. Its translation: CASSQVRGASEKLFF.

This clone was seen a few times. This chain links TRBV11-2 with TRBJ1-5; 8 nucleotides agree with TRBD1. CDR3 length: 15 residues. Per the germline V gene, CDR1 is SGHAT and CDR2 is FQNNGV. The J segment lost 5 bases and the V segment lost 1 base, leaving 4 bases of the junction unmatched. This chain's CDR3 is CASSLGTGRYQPQHF. Here the CDR3 DNA reads TGTGCCAGCAGCTTAGGGACAGGGCGGTATCAGCCCCAGCATTTT. The entire variable domain, with the rest obtained from reference TRBV11-2 and TRBJ1-5, is as follows: EAGVAQSPRYKIIEKRQSVAFWCNPISGHATLYWYQQILGQGPKLLIQFQNNGVVDDSQLPKDRFSAERLKGVDSTLKIQPAKLEDSAVYLCASSLGTGRYQPQHFGDGTRLSIL.

This rearrangement joins TRBV7-2 to TRBJ1-1; the D is unclear. The ends were cut back, 6 bases at V and 1 base at J, with 12 bases in the middle. The germline V gene encodes CDR1 SGHTA and CDR2 FQGNSA. The CDR3 has 14 amino acids. DNA for the CDR3: TGTGCCAGCAGGTCCACTGGCGGGAACACTGAAGCTTTCTTT. Protein: CASRSTGGNTEAFF.

This clone was found once. The chain carries TRBV5-4 and TRBJ2-1; 9 positions match TRBD2. CDR1 is SGHNT, CDR2 YYREEE, per germline (reference sequence). The CDR3 is 16 residues long. V was pared by 2 bases and J by 0 bases, with 3 bases of the junction left unmatched. CDR3 loop: CASSLAGGSSYNEQFF. The DNA for the CDR3 is TGTGCCAGCAGCTTAGCGGGGGGAAGCTCCTACAATGAGCAGTTCTTC.

J is TRBJ2-3 and V is TRBV7-9; D perhaps matches TRBD2 (7 bases). There are 15 residues in the CDR3. The V gene lost 1 base and the J gene lost 5 bases, with 13 bases spanning the gap. The germline V gene has CDR1 SEHNR and CDR2 FQNEAQ (reference sequence). The CDR3 sequence: CASSLGGLGGDTQYF. CDR3 nucleotide sequence: TGTGCCAGCAGCTTAGGAGGACTAGGGGGAGATACGCAGTATTTT. The full variable domain, with the rest looked up from reference TRBV7-9 and TRBJ2-3, is DTGVSQNPRHKITKRGQNVTFRCDPISEHNRLYWYRQTLGQGPEFLTYFQNEAQLEKSRLLSDRFSAERPKGSFSTLEIQRTEQGDSAMYLCASSLGGLGGDTQYFGPGTRLTVL.

V is TRBV6-5 and J is TRBJ1-1, with D tentatively TRBD1 (6 bases). This CDR3 contains 13 residues. Germline lookup yields CDR1 MNHEY and CDR2 SVGAGI. Trimming shortened V by 8 bases and J by 1 base, and 11 bases separated the two germline ends. The CDR3 is CASLTGRNTEAFF. As DNA, the CDR3 is TGTGCCAGCTTAACAGGGCGGAACACTGAAGCTTTCTTT.

V is TRBV6-1 and J is TRBJ1-4; D gene uncertain. There are 16 residues in the CDR3. Germline lookup yields CDR1 MNHNS and CDR2 SASEGT. With 0 bases removed from V and 3 bases from J, the gap between germline ends came to 11 bases. The CDR3 coding sequence is TGTGCCAGCAGTGAAGCAGCGGGCAGCTCTAATGAAAAACTGTTTTTT. Translation: CASSEAAGSSNEKLFF.

V is TRBV4-3 and J is TRBJ1-2; D remains unclear. V lost 0 bases and J lost 11, with 13 bases in between. The CDR3 extends over 13 amino acids. CDR1 LGHNA and CDR2 YSLEER come from the germline V gene. CDR3 sequence (DNA): TGCGCCAGCAGCCAAGATCGGAGGGCTCGGTACACCTTC. Translation: CASSQDRRARYTF.

The rearrangement uses TRBV7-2 and TRBJ2-3; TRBD1 matches at 10 bases. In germline, CDR1 is SGHTA, CDR2 FQGNSA. The ends lost 2 bases at V and 2 bases at J; junction bases unmatched: 10. The CDR3 covers 18 residues. The CDR3 protein is CASSLTGGTGALTDTQYF. For the CDR3, the DNA is TGTGCCAGCAGCTTAACTGGCGGGACAGGGGCACTCACAGATACGCAGTATTTT.

The genes are TRBV7-9 and TRBJ2-3; 7 nucleotides line up with TRBD1. Germline V CDR1 and CDR2: SEHNR, FQNEAQ (reference sequence). This CDR3 spans 15 amino acids. V shed 5 bases and J 3 bases; nucleotides not matched to a gene: 8. In DNA form, the CDR3 reads TGTGCCAGCAGCAGACGGGACAGAAAAACAGATACGCAGTATTTT. It is translated as CASSRRDRKTDTQYF.